The 4 T cell receptor beta chains below were found in one sample sequenced in a study of glioma-infiltrating T cells. Amplification of TCR alpha and beta CDR3 regions from RNA used iRepertoire nested multiplex PCR. TCRdb used MiXCR to reprocess the multiplex PCR reads, holding one entry per CDR3 protein. The sample carries roughly 16,000 distinct CDR3 sequences, 55% to 70% recorded once. The sequenced sample consisted of glioma tissue, nonneoplastic brain tissue, or PBMCs (not recorded which). The receptors stem from a human donor with low-grade glioma or glioblastoma, undergoing nonglioma brain surgery, or in good health (not recorded which).

The J gene is TRBJ1-1, the V gene TRBV4-2, with D possibly being TRBD1 (5 bases). The CDR3 has 15 residues. The V gene's germline CDR1 is LGHNA and CDR2 YNFKEQ. V was cut by 3 bases and J by 1 base, with 12 bases left in between. Here the CDR3 reads CASSQTQGWNTEAFF. CDR3 in DNA: TGTGCCAGCAGCCAGACCCAGGGTTGGAACACTGAAGCTTTCTTT.

This clonotype was seen many times. V is TRBV7-2 and J is TRBJ1-6; D might be TRBD1 (5 bases). The CDR3 runs to 13 residues. Germline V gene sequence: CDR1 SGHTA, CDR2 FQGNSA. V was pared by 7 bases and J by 10 bases, with 14 bases between. The CDR3 DNA reads as TGTGCCAGCAAGCCGAACGGGGCCTCACCCCTCCACTTT. Translated, it gives CASKPNGASPLHF.

In its sample, this clonotype was seen many times. The chain combines TRBV27 with TRBJ2-7, with 12 bases matching TRBD2. Germline V CDR1 and CDR2: MNHEY, SMNVEV (reference sequence). CDR3 length: 16 amino acids. J gave up 4 bases and V 7 bases, and 11 bases lay outside the gene matches. The CDR3 protein is CASNKLAGGLLYEQYF. CDR3 nucleotide sequence: TGTGCCAGCAATAAGCTAGCGGGAGGGCTTTTATACGAGCAGTACTTC.

The V and J genes are TRBV4-1 and TRBJ1-3, with 7 bases that match TRBD1. The length of the CDR3 is 15 residues. Germline V CDR1 and CDR2: MGHRA, YSYEKL. The V gene end was trimmed by 4 bases and the J gene end by 2 bases; junction bases not matched to a gene: 5. Here the CDR3 DNA reads TGCGCCAGCAGCCCCCAGGACAGGACTGGAAACACCATATATTTT. Protein: CASSPQDRTGNTIYF.